These 5 T cell receptor beta chains were all obtained from the same sample, sequenced in a study of Graves' ophthalmopathy and Graves' hyperthyroidism (dated by TCRdb to the late 2010s). The sample was run on an Illumina HiSeq 2000. For repertoire sequencing, the TCR beta CDR3 regions were amplified from RNA transcripts. The first round of RT-PCR was done with HTBI primers and the Qiagen OneStep RT-PCR kit, and was followed by a second round of multiplex PCR, then size selection and purification. TCRdb reprocessed the public reads (quality trimming at Q25 with fastp, clone calling with MiXCR) and kept in-frame beta chains. CDR3 protein duplicates are merged, each entry listing the most common genes and DNA. The table for this sample lists approximately 540,000 distinct CDR3 sequences; under 45% of them were counted only once. The ten largest clonotypes hold around 4.6% of the sample. Sample: peripheral blood or thyroid tissue (not recorded which). These receptors came from an adult man with Graves' hyperthyroidism.

The sample holds many counts of this clonotype. V gene TRBV10-3 combines with J gene TRBJ1-5, with 8 bases that match TRBD1. Germline CDR1 reads ENHRY; CDR2 reads SYGVKD. The junction had 18 bases not matched to a gene; V was cut back by 5 bases and J by 6 bases. The CDR3 is 18 amino acids. The CDR3 sequence is CAISSGSHRGSNPQPQHF. The CDR3 DNA follows: TGTGCCATCAGTTCAGGTTCCCACAGGGGGTCCAATCCTCAGCCCCAGCATTTT.

This clonotype has a handful of counts. J is TRBJ1-3 and V is TRBV3-1, with 9 bases matching TRBD1. V shed 4 bases and J 2 bases; nucleotides not matched to a gene: 6. This CDR3 comprises 16 residues. Germline CDR1 reads LGHDT; CDR2 reads YNNKEL (reference sequence). The CDR3 region is CASSLSHRGPGNTIYF. The CDR3 coding sequence is TGTGCCAGCAGCCTTAGTCACAGGGGGCCTGGAAACACCATATATTTT.

Worth noting for this clonotype: Given a much more abundant clone one base away, this may be a read error. V gene TRBV6-5 combines with J gene TRBJ1-6, with D unclear. CDR3 length: 12 residues. The germline V gene encodes CDR1 MNHEY and CDR2 SVGAGI. CDR3 sequence reads: CAGSYSMPPLHF. The CDR3 DNA is TGTGCCGGCAGTTACTCGATGCCACCCCTCCACTTT.

This clonotype was seen ten or more times. This chain links TRBV19 with TRBJ2-5, with D tentatively TRBD1 or TRBD2 (5 bases each). The CDR3 runs to 15 residues. In germline, CDR1 is LNHDA, CDR2 SQIVND (reference sequence). Trimming took off 0 bases at V and 5 bases at J, with 13 bases between the two ends. CDR3 bases: TGTGCCAGTAGTATAGATCTCCCGGGGACGGAGACCCAGTACTTC. Its protein product is CASSIDLPGTETQYF.

The chain is built from TRBV10-3 and TRBJ2-1; 11 nucleotides line up with TRBD2. The CDR3 is 17 residues long. In germline, CDR1 is ENHRY, CDR2 SYGVKD. Trimming at V came to 3 bases and at J to 0 bases, leaving 4 bases not matched to a gene. CDR3 protein: CAISDRTSGYSYNEQFF. The DNA for the CDR3 is TGTGCCATCAGTGATCGGACTAGCGGGTACTCCTACAATGAGCAGTTCTTC.